These T cell receptor beta chains were read from a single sample in a study of T cell repertoires in cytomegalovirus infection. TCRdb re-derived calls from the reads in MiXCR, one entry per CDR3 protein. The table includes roughly 300,000 distinct CDR3 sequences, roughly 9.5% detected once. Sequenced material: PBMCs. All receptors come from a human donor in good health (CMV status not recorded). Some clones in this sample may be carry-over from other donors' samples. Both conserved end residues are part of each CDR3. The order of the fields is V gene, J gene, clone size, D gene, CDR3 DNA, CDR3 protein. The D gene is left open where the match is weak. A clone size is listed for some rows: how often the clone was seen (once, few, many), or a class if it is expanded.

TRBV29-1	TRBJ1-1	-	TRBD1	TGCAGCGTTGAAGCCGGGACAGGGTTCACTGAAGCTTTCTTT	CSVEAGTGFTEAFF
TRBV20-1	TRBJ2-5	few	TRBD1	TGCAGTGCTGTTAGAGGGACAGGCCAAGAGACCCAGTACTTC	CSAVRGTGQETQYF
TRBV11-2	TRBJ2-7	many	TRBD2	TGTGCCAGCAGCCCAATAGCGGGAGGGCCCTCGAAGGAGCAGTACTTC	CASSPIAGGPSKEQYF
TRBV4-3	TRBJ2-7	-	-	TGCGCCAGCAGCCAAGTGGCCACCGGGACCGCCTCCTACGAGCAGTACTTC	CASSQVATGTASYEQYF
TRBV7-2	TRBJ1-6	many	TRBD1	TGTGCCAGCAGCTTACAGGGACAGTATAATTCACCCCTCCACTTT	CASSLQGQYNSPLHF
TRBV7-2	TRBJ2-5	many	-	TGTGCCAGCAGCTTATTTGGGTACCAAGAGACCCAGTACTTC	CASSLFGYQETQYF
TRBV7-8	TRBJ2-4	few	-	TGTGCCAGCAGCACAGGAATAAACATTCAGTACTTC	CASSTGINIQYF
TRBV28	TRBJ1-3	many	TRBD1	TGTGCCAGCAGTTCCTCGTCCGGGACAGGCAATGGAAACACCATATATTTT	CASSSSSGTGNGNTIYF
TRBV28	TRBJ2-1	-	TRBD2	TGTGCCAGCAGTCGGACTAGCGGCTACGACAATGAGCAGTTCTTC	CASSRTSGYDNEQFF
TRBV12-3/TRBV12-4	TRBJ2-7	many	TRBD2	TGTGCCAGCAGCCAGGACATAGCTGGGGGAGGGTTCTACGAGCAGTACTTC	CASSQDIAGGGFYEQYF
TRBV6-1	TRBJ2-2	many	TRBD2	TGTGCCAGCCGCGAACTAGCGACCACCGGGGAGCTGTTTTTT	CASRELATTGELFF
TRBV23-1	TRBJ1-2	few	-	TGCGCCGATAGTCTAGGACAGTTTTTTGATGGCTACACCTTC	CADSLGQFFDGYTF
TRBV7-2	TRBJ2-5	many	-	TGTGCCAGCAGCTTAGCGCAGGGAGCCCAGTACTTC	CASSLAQGAQYF
TRBV5-4	TRBJ2-3	-	-	TGTGCCAGCAGCCCCGGTACAGCCAACACAGATACGCAGTATTTT	CASSPGTANTDTQYF
TRBV14	TRBJ2-3	-	TRBD2	TGTGCCAGCAGCCAACCGGGGACTAAAGTTAGCACAGATACGCAGTATTTT	CASSQPGTKVSTDTQYF
TRBV7-8	TRBJ1-6	many	-	TGTGCCAGCAGCCCATCGGGTAATTCACCCCTCCACTTT	CASSPSGNSPLHF
TRBV7-2	TRBJ2-1	many	-	TGTGCCAGCAGCTTAAGGGAAGCTAGGACATCAACCTACAATGAGCAGTTCTTC	CASSLREARTSTYNEQFF
TRBV7-9	TRBJ2-7	-	-	TGTGCCAGCAGCTTCGGACAGTTTACATACGAGCAGTACTTC	CASSFGQFTYEQYF
TRBV28	TRBJ1-4	-	TRBD1	TGTGCCAGCAGGACGCCGGGACAGGGGATGGAAAAACTGTTTTTT	CASRTPGQGMEKLFF
TRBV7-7	TRBJ2-2	many	-	TGTGCCAGCAGTAAGGGGCAGGGGAACACCGGGGAGCTGTTTTTT	CASSKGQGNTGELFF
TRBV6-6	TRBJ2-3	-	TRBD2	TGTGCCAGCAGATTCGGACTAGCGGGAGGGGATACGCAGTATTTT	CASRFGLAGGDTQYF
TRBV6-2/TRBV6-3	TRBJ2-7	few	-	TGTGCCAGCAGTTACTTCGGCGGGACGATTCCCTACGAGCAGTACTTC	CASSYFGGTIPYEQYF
TRBV7-2	TRBJ2-5	few	-	TGTGCCAGCAGCTTATCTCCAAGTGGGGGCCAAGAGACCCAGTACTTC	CASSLSPSGGQETQYF
TRBV11-1	TRBJ2-7	-	-	TGTGCCAGCAGCTTAGCTTCGGGAAGGTACGAGCAGTACTTC	CASSLASGRYEQYF
TRBV7-2	TRBJ1-2	-	-	TGTGCCAGCAGCTTAGAAGGGCTGGGGAAGGGCGGCTACACCTTC	CASSLEGLGKGGYTF
TRBV7-2	TRBJ1-6	many	-	TGTGCCAGCAGCCACCAGGGTTTTGATAATTCACCCCTCCACTTT	CASSHQGFDNSPLHF
TRBV11-2	TRBJ2-7	-	-	TGTGCCAGCAGCTCCGGGGTCCGGTACGAGCAGTACTTC	CASSSGVRYEQYF
TRBV28	TRBJ1-1	-	-	TGTGCCAGCACCGCTGATGGGGTGGCCTCTGAAGCTTTCTTT	CASTADGVASEAFF
TRBV7-3	TRBJ2-5	many	TRBD1	TGTGCCAGCAGCGTTGACAGGGGAGAGACCCAGTACTTC	CASSVDRGETQYF
TRBV7-2	TRBJ1-2	many	TRBD1	TGTGCCAGCAGCTTACCACCGGGACAGGCATATGGCTACACCTTC	CASSLPPGQAYGYTF
TRBV19	TRBJ2-3	many	-	TGTGCCAGTAGTATAGATCTCGGGCTAGCATCAGATACGCAGTATTTT	CASSIDLGLASDTQYF
TRBV20-1	TRBJ2-7	once	TRBD1	TGCAGTGCTACCGGGACAGGGAAACACGAGCAGTACTTC	CSATGTGKHEQYF
TRBV28	TRBJ1-5	few	-	TGTGCCAGCAGTTTCGGACGGTACAATCAGCCCCAGCATTTT	CASSFGRYNQPQHF
TRBV4-2	TRBJ2-1	-	-	TGTGCCAGCAGCCATCCTAGTCCGGGACGTTACAATGAGCAGTCCTTC	CASSHPSPGRYNEQSF
TRBV7-6	TRBJ2-1	-	-	TGTGCCAGCAGCACCCTGGAGGATGAGCAGTTCTTC	CASSTLEDEQFF
TRBV7-6	TRBJ2-4	many	-	TGTGCCAGCAGCTTAGGTCACCGTCTGGACAAGGCCAAAAACATTCAGTACTTC	CASSLGHRLDKAKNIQYF
TRBV27	TRBJ2-7	-	TRBD2	TGTGCCAGCAGCGTCAGGACTAGCGGGTACCTTTCGACCTACGAGCAGTACTTC	CASSVRTSGYLSTYEQYF
TRBV12-3/TRBV12-4	TRBJ1-2	few	TRBD1	TGTGCCAGCAGGCGTGGACAGGGAACCTATGGCTACACCTTC	CASRRGQGTYGYTF
TRBV6-1	TRBJ1-1	-	-	TGTGCCAGCAGACAGGGATTCACTGAAGCTTTCTTT	CASRQGFTEAFF
TRBV20-1	TRBJ1-6	few	-	TGCAGTGCTAGATTGACGACGGGAAATTCACCCCTCCACTTT	CSARLTTGNSPLHF
TRBV19	TRBJ2-7	few	-	TGTGCCAGTAGTACCCTGGGGGGCTACGAGCAGTACTTC	CASSTLGGYEQYF
TRBV18	TRBJ1-1	-	-	TGTGCCAGCTCACCCCCGGGATCTGAAGCTTTCTTT	CASSPPGSEAFF
TRBV19	TRBJ1-5	few	-	TGTGCCAGTAACCGGGGACCGGAGGGGTCATACAATCAGCCCCAGCATTTT	CASNRGPEGSYNQPQHF
TRBV10-2	TRBJ2-6	few	TRBD1	TGCGCCAGCGCCGGGACAGGGTATGGGGCCAACGTCCTGACTTTC	CASAGTGYGANVLTF
TRBV6-2/TRBV6-3	TRBJ2-7	many	TRBD2	TGTGCCAGCAGTCGAGCGGGATACTACGAGCAGTACTTC	CASSRAGYYEQYF
TRBV7-6	TRBJ2-7	-	-	TGTGCCAGCAGCCCGAGACTCCTGGGCTACGAGCAGTACTTC	CASSPRLLGYEQYF
TRBV18	TRBJ2-1	-	-	TGTGCCAGCTCACCTCGTCCCCGAGTCCCGCTTACCGGTGAGCAGTTCTTC	CASSPRPRVPLTGEQFF
TRBV6-2/TRBV6-3	TRBJ2-1	many	-	TGTGCCAGCAGTCCTGCGCGGATCGTCTACAATGAGCAGTTCTTC	CASSPARIVYNEQFF
TRBV30	TRBJ1-2	-	-	TGTGCCTGGAGTCCTTTCCGGCCCACAGGCTACACCTTC	CAWSPFRPTGYTF
TRBV7-2	TRBJ2-1	many	-	TGTGCCAGCAGCTTAGTTGGGGGCGCCTACAATGAGCAGTTCTTC	CASSLVGGAYNEQFF
TRBV28	TRBJ2-6	many	TRBD2	TGTGCCAGCAGTTTTATCGCGGGAGGAGCTGGGGCCAACGTCCTGACTTTC	CASSFIAGGAGANVLTF
TRBV4-3	TRBJ2-7	many	TRBD2	TGCGCCAGCAGCCAAACTAGCGGGAGACCTTACGAGCAGTACTTC	CASSQTSGRPYEQYF
TRBV7-9	TRBJ1-1	many	-	TGTGCCAGCAGCTTAGCGTCAGGGAGGAACACTGAAGCTTTCTTT	CASSLASGRNTEAFF
TRBV7-2	TRBJ1-6	many	-	TGTGCCAGCAGCTTTAATGAATTCTCACCCCTCCACTTT	CASSFNEFSPLHF